This T cell receptor beta chain was profiled in a study of CD8 T cells in ankylosing spondylitis (dated by TCRdb to 2016 to 2017). General notes on the study: The study profiled T cell receptor beta repertoires in healthy donors and ankylosing spondylitis patients to find disease-linked TCR variants. In total, the full study cohort was made up of some 110 healthy donors and 25 to 30 ankylosing spondylitis patients. Peripheral blood was sampled, and synovial fluid was also collected from ankylosing spondylitis patients.

This clonotype was counted between two and nine times. Its cognate antigen has yet to be identified. Within one base of it there is no much larger clone, and no base qualities were kept. Including cysteine and phenylalanine, the CDR3 has 15 amino acids. Only the CDR3 portion is preserved as DNA: 45 bases, with reading frame beginning at the first base. V has 6 bases trimmed and J has 7 bases trimmed; junction bases matching no gene number 12. Points the paper makes about the study in general: In peripheral blood, the disease-linked clones were found at relatively low frequencies and had a CD8+ phenotype. The disease-linked clones were reported to be significantly enriched in matched synovial fluid samples from ankylosing spondylitis patients. Some motif variants were previously reported in synovial fluid and blood of reactive arthritis patients, suggesting common disease-initiation mechanisms. A TCR beta motif made up of under ten highly homologous amino acid variants appeared to be characteristic of blood from ankylosing spondylitis patients.

Sequencing relied on an Illumina HiSeq 2500. TCR beta libraries were prepared by quantitative 5'-RACE with molecular barcodes. Regarding the original processing steps: Disease-linked TCR variants were identified with a new computational method built on a probabilistic model of VDJ rearrangement. TCRdb's own reprocessing of the public reads used fastp at Q25 and MiXCR and kept productive beta chains. Under each unique CDR3 protein, matching rows form one entry showing the most common genes and DNA. These V and J calls are TCRdb output, not the study's own analysis. This sample holds about 170,000 distinct CDR3 sequences; 15% to 20% were observed only once. The ten largest clones represent approximately 8% of the sample.

This TCR came from a male donor with ankylosing spondylitis or in good health (not recorded which). Sequenced: blood, either unsorted or a sorted T cell fraction (not recorded which). This chain joins TRBV12-3 or TRBV12-4 to TRBJ2-7; TRBD2 lines up with 10 middle nucleotides. The DNA sequence reads TGTGCCAGCAGACGACCGGGACTAGCGTTTGGTGAGCAGTACTTC. It translates as CASRRPGLAFGEQYF.